A selection of T cell receptor beta chains follows, all from one sample in a study of vaccination effects on CD4 cells after COVID-19. Their cognate antigens are unknown. Measured with immunoSEQ multiplex PCR; TCRdb has only the in-frame clones, and not every one. The repertoire holds roughly 33,000 clones, with around 75% as singletons. The specimen comprised CD4+ T cells from PBMCs cultured without peptide, sampled after COVID-19 vaccination. All receptors come from a human donor who had a prior SARS-CoV-2 infection. The CDR3 runs from the conserved cysteine through the conserved F or W. Fields, in order: clone size, J gene, V gene, D gene, CDR3 DNA, CDR3 protein. A D gene is named only where the DNA matches it firmly. A clone size is listed for some rows: how often the clone was seen (once, few, many), or a class if it is expanded.

>-|TRBJ1-2|TRBV5-1|TRBD1
TGCGCCAGCAGCCCACAACCGACTGACAGGGGGGTCAATGGCTACACCTTC
CASSPQPTDRGVNGYTF
>-|TRBJ2-5|TRBV7-2|TRBD2
TGTGCCAGCAGCTTAGGTAGCGGGGAGACCCAGTACTTC
CASSLGSGETQYF
>-|TRBJ2-5|TRBV5-5|TRBD1
TGTGCCAGCAGCTTTTGGCGGACAGGGAAAGAGACCCAGTACTTC
CASSFWRTGKETQYF
>-|TRBJ1-1|TRBV5-1|TRBD1
TGCGCCAGCAGCCCGGACAGGGCCAGCACTGAAGCTTTCTTT
CASSPDRASTEAFF
>-|TRBJ2-7|TRBV12-5|TRBD1
TGTGCTAGTGGTCCTATCCCGGGACAGGGGTCCAACGAGCAGTACTTC
CASGPIPGQGSNEQYF
>-|TRBJ1-1|TRBV29-1|-
TGCAGCGTCTATAGTATCACTGAAGCTTTCTTT
CSVYSITEAFF
>-|TRBJ2-3|TRBV7-2|-
TGTGCCAGCAGCTTGGGACCCAAGGATACGCAGTATTTT
CASSLGPKDTQYF
>-|TRBJ2-1|TRBV11-3|-
TGTGCCAGCAGCTCAAACGACTACGGTGAGCAGTTCTTC
CASSSNDYGEQFF
>-|TRBJ2-1|TRBV24-1|TRBD2
TGTGCCACCAGTCGGGCTAGCGGAAACTACAATGAGCAGTTCTTC
CATSRASGNYNEQFF
>-|TRBJ2-7|TRBV4-2|TRBD2
TGTGCCAGCAGCCAGCGTCAGGGTGAGCGGGGGTCATCCTACGAGCAGTACTTC
CASSQRQGERGSSYEQYF
>once|TRBJ1-3|TRBV9|-
TGTGCCAGCAGCGTAGGGTGGTTTGGAAACACCATATATTTT
CASSVGWFGNTIYF
>-|TRBJ1-6|TRBV21-1|-
TGTGCCAGAAACCTCTCCGGGACAAGATATAATTCACCCCTCCACTTT
CARNLSGTRYNSPLHF
>-|TRBJ2-7|TRBV28|TRBD2
TGTGCCAGCAGTCGCACCCGTTACCGGGACAGGGCAAATAGCGGGAGGGTTTCGCAGTACTTC
CASSRTRYRDRANSGRVSQYF
>-|TRBJ1-2|TRBV4-2|-
TGTGCCAGCAGCCAAGACCCGGTTGTGCTCTATGGCTACACCTTC
CASSQDPVVLYGYTF
>-|TRBJ2-5|TRBV6-5|TRBD2
TGTGCCAGCATCAGCGGGGGGGATGAAGAGACCCAGTACTTC
CASISGGDEETQYF
>-|TRBJ2-5|TRBV13|-
TGTGCCAGCAGCTCCCCTACAGGATGGGAGACCCAGTACTTC
CASSSPTGWETQYF
>-|TRBJ2-5|TRBV5-1|-
TGCGCCAGCAGCTTGGGGGCGGGAGAGACCCAGTACTTC
CASSLGAGETQYF
>-|TRBJ2-2|TRBV18|TRBD2
TGTGCCAGCTCACCACCGGGGCTAGCGGGAAACACCGGGGAGCTGTTTTTT
CASSPPGLAGNTGELFF
>-|TRBJ2-1|TRBV7-2|-
TGTGCCAGCAGCCTCCCGCCAGGGAACAATGAGCAGTTCTTC
CASSLPPGNNEQFF
>-|TRBJ1-1|TRBV2|-
TGTGCCAGCAGTGCCTGGGAGGACACTGAAGCTTTCTTT
CASSAWEDTEAFF
>-|TRBJ2-5|TRBV6-5|-
TGTGCCAGCAACCCTTCGGCCTACCAAGAGACCCAGTACTTC
CASNPSAYQETQYF
>once|TRBJ2-7|TRBV3-1/TRBV3-2|TRBD2
TGTGCCAGCAGCGGAAGATGGACTAGCGGGGTCGAGCAGTACTTC
CASSGRWTSGVEQYF
>-|TRBJ2-3|TRBV9|TRBD2
TGTGCCAGCAGCGTAGGACTAGCGGATTCCTTTGCTACGCAGTATTTT
CASSVGLADSFATQYF
>-|TRBJ1-2|TRBV5-1|-
TGCGCCAGCAGCTGGACTGATACCCAAGCTAACTATGGCTACACCTTC
CASSWTDTQANYGYTF
>-|TRBJ1-4|TRBV20-1|-
TGCAGTGCTTCCGAGGGAACGCAACTGTTTTTT
CSASEGTQLFF
>-|TRBJ1-1|TRBV29-1|-
TGCAGCGTTAGTGGGAACACTGAAGCTTTCTTT
CSVSGNTEAFF
>-|TRBJ1-2|TRBV10-3|TRBD1
TGTGCCATCAGTGAGTTGACAGGGGGTGGAGATGGCTACACCTTC
CAISELTGGGDGYTF
>-|TRBJ2-3|TRBV5-6|TRBD2
TGTGCCAGCAGCTTGCTAGCGGGAGCGGTAGATACGCAGTATTTT
CASSLLAGAVDTQYF
>few|TRBJ2-2|TRBV5-1|TRBD1
TGCGCCAGCAGAACCGGGACAGCGAACACCGGGGAGCTGTTTTTT
CASRTGTANTGELFF
>-|TRBJ2-1|TRBV10-3|-
TGTGCCATCAGTGAGTCTCTCTCTCGATCGTATGAGCAGTTCTTC
CAISESLSRSYEQFF
>few|TRBJ2-6|TRBV7-3|-
TGTGCCAGCTCCCTTGGTTCTGGGGCCAACGTCCTGACTTTC
CASSLGSGANVLTF
>-|TRBJ2-7|TRBV10-3|TRBD2
TGTGCCATCAGTGAGTCATCCGCTAGCGGGGGAGCCTACGAGCAGTACTTC
CAISESSASGGAYEQYF
>-|TRBJ2-2|TRBV9|-
TGTGCCAGCAGCCAGATCGGCGGGGAGCTGTTTTTT
CASSQIGGELFF
>-|TRBJ1-5|TRBV2|TRBD1
TGTGCCAGCGCCCTGGGACAGGGGGTGCCGGGGGGCAATCAGCCCCAGCATTTT
CASALGQGVPGGNQPQHF
>-|TRBJ1-2|TRBV3-1/TRBV3-2|TRBD1
TGTGCCAGCAGCCCTACGGGACAGGGATATAACTATGGCTACACCTTC
CASSPTGQGYNYGYTF
>-|TRBJ2-1|TRBV21-1|-
TGTGCCAGCAGCACCCCACCCATCCAGGGACTAGCGGGAGGGCCAGACCGATGGGTGCAGTTCTTC
CASSTPPIQGLAGGPDRWVQFF
>-|TRBJ2-1|TRBV5-4|-
TGTGCCAGCAGCACCAGGGGCAGGGATGAGCAGTTCTTC
CASSTRGRDEQFF
>-|TRBJ2-7|TRBV6-1|TRBD1
TGTGCCAGCAGTGAACTCCAGTCGTGGGACAGGGGTCGAGGGGAGCAGTACTTC
CASSELQSWDRGRGEQYF
>-|TRBJ1-1|TRBV7-3|TRBD1
TGTGCCAGCAGCTTACGACAGGGGGCCGTAGCTTTCTTT
CASSLRQGAVAFF
>-|TRBJ2-1|TRBV5-1|TRBD2
TGCGCCAGCAGCTTGGTATTCGGGAGGGATTACAATGAGCAGTTCTTC
CASSLVFGRDYNEQFF
>-|TRBJ2-5|TRBV27|TRBD2
TGTGCCAGCAGCCAAGGACTAGCGGGAGTGGAGACCCAGTACTTC
CASSQGLAGVETQYF
>-|TRBJ2-3|TRBV5-1|-
TGCGCCAGCAGCTCGGTTTTGGGAGATACGCAGTATTTT
CASSSVLGDTQYF